In this sample, the clone carrying this TCR beta chain turned up a few times. The data belong to a study of identical twins. In TCRdb, the 5' RACE reads were re-called with MiXCR into one record per CDR3 protein. This sample carries hundreds of thousands of distinct CDR3 sequences, roughly 26% of them seen once, and the ten largest clones take about 2.7%. Per the germline V gene, CDR1 is SGHAT and CDR2 is FQNNGV. Trimming took off 3 bases at V and 0 bases at J, with 12 bases between the two ends. The CDR3 runs to 16 residues. The same specimen was also included in a second study, on T cells expressing NK-cell markers.

Specimen: CD4+ T cells sorted from blood. The sequence was obtained from a woman between 18 and 29 years old in good health. J is TRBJ2-1 and V is TRBV11-2; D unresolved. In nucleotides, the CDR3 is TGTGCCAGCAGCTTGCGGAATCCCAGCTCCTACAATGAGCAGTTCTTC. This translates into CASSLRNPSSYNEQFF. The whole variable domain, remainder taken from reference TRBV11-2 and TRBJ2-1, is EAGVAQSPRYKIIEKRQSVAFWCNPISGHATLYWYQQILGQGPKLLIQFQNNGVVDDSQLPKDRFSAERLKGVDSTLKIQPAKLEDSAVYLCASSLRNPSSYNEQFFGPGTRLTVL.